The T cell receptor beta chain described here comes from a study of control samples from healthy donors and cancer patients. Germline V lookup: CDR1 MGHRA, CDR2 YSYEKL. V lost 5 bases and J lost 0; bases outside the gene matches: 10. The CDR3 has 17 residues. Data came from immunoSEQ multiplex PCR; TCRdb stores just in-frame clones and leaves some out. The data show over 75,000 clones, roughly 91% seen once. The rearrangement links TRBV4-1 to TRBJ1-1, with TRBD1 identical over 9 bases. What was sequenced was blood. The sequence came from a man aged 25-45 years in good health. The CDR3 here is CASSFRQGQGLNTEAFF. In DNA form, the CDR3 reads TGCGCCAGCAGCTTTCGCCAGGGACAGGGATTGAACACTGAAGCTTTCTTT.